This TCR beta chain came from a study of CD8 T cells in Susac syndrome. CD8+ and CD4+ T cells from blood underwent TCR beta sequencing, which was carried out in a high-throughput format. The multiple sclerosis controls were treatment-naive patients, and their relapsing-remitting disease was stable or active. Negative isolation yielded CD4+ and CD8+ T cells, and FACS enriched TEMRA cells. CDR1 and CDR2 (germline): MGHRA, YSYEKL. The V and J ends lost 3 bases and 1 base respectively, with 19 bases between them. The CDR3 sequence is 19 residues long. Reverse transcription of about 0.5 to 1 ug RNA used random hexamers. Coverage of TCR beta CDR3 amplification by immunoSEQ multiplex PCR extended to 54 Vbeta and 13 Jbeta. Using its own MiXCR run on the immunoSEQ multiplex PCR reads, TCRdb lists one record per CDR3 protein. The sample yields 160,000 or so distinct CDR3 sequences, roughly 94% seen once.

The source is a human donor with multiple sclerosis. The chain joins TRBV4-1 to TRBJ2-6; no clear D gene. Sequenced input: CD4+ T cells from PBMCs. The CDR3 here is CASSQGRARSSSGANVLTF. CDR3 in DNA: TGCGCCAGCAGCCAGGGCCGGGCGCGGAGCAGTTCTGGGGCCAACGTCCTGACTTTC.